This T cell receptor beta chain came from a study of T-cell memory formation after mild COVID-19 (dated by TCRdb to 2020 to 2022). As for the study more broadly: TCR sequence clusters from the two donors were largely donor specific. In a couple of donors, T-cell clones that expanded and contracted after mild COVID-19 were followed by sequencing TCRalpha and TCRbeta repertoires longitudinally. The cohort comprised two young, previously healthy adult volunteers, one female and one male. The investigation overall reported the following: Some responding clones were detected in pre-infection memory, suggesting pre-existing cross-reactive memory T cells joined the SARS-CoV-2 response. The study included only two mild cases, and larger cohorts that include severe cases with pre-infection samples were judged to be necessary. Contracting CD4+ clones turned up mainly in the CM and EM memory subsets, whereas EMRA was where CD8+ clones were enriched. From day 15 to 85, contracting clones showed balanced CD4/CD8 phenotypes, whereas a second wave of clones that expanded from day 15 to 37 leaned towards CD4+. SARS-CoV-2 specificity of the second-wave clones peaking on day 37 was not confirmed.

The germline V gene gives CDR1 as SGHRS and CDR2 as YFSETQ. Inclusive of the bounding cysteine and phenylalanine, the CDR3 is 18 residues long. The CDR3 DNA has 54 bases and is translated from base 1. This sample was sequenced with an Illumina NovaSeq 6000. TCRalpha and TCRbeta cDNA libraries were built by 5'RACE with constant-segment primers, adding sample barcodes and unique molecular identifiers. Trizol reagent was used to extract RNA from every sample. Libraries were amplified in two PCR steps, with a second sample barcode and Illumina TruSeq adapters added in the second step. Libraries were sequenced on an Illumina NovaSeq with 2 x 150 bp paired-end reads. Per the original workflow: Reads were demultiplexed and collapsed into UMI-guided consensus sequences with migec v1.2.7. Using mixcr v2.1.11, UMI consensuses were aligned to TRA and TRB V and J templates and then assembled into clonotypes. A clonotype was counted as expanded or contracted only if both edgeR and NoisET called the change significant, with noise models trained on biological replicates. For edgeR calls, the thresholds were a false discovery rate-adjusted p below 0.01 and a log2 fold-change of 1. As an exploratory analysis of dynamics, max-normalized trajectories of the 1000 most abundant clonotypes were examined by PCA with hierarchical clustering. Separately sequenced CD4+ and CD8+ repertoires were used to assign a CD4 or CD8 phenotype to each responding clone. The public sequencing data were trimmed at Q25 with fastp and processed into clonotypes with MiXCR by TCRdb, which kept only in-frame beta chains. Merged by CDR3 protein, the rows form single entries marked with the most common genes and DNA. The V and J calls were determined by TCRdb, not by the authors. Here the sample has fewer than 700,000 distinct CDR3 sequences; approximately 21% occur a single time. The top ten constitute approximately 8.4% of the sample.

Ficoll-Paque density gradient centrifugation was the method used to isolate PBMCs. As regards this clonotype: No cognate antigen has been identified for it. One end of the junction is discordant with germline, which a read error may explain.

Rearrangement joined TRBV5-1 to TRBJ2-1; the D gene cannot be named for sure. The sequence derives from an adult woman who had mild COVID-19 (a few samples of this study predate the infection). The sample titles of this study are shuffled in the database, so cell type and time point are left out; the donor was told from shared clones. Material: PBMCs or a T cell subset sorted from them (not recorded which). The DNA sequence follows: TGCGACAGCAGCCGTCTCTCTCTAGGGTCTAGCTCCTACAATGAGCAGTTCTTC. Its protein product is CDSSRLSLGSSSYNEQFF.